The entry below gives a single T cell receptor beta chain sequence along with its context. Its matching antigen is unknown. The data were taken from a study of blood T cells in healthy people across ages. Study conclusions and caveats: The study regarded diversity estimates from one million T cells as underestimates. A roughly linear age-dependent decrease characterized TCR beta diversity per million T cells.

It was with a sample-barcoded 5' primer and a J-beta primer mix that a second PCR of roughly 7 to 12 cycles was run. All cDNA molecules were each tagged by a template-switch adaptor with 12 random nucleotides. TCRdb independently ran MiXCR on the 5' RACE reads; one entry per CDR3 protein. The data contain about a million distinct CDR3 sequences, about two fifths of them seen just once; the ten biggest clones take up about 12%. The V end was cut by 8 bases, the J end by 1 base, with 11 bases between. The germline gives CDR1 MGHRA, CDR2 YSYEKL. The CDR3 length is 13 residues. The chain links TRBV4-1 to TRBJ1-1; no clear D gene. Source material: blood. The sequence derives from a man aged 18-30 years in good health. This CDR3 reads CASARNENTEAFF. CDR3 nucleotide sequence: TGCGCCAGCGCGAGGAATGAGAACACTGAAGCTTTCTTT.